A single sample is the source of the 3 T cell receptor beta chains below, sequenced in a study of vaccination and CD4 T cells after COVID-19. The antigens these receptors bind are not known. The Oncomine TCR Beta short-read assay was what sequenced the DNA obtained from cultured CD4+ T cells. A single record per CDR3 protein comes from TCRdb applying MiXCR to the PCR reads. The sample lists some 20,000 distinct CDR3 sequences, 40% to 55% occurring once. As to treatment: roughly nine-day PBMC culture with coronavirus spike peptide pools or control peptides (ViraFEST assay). The sequencing used CD4+ T cells from blood, cultured in vitro, collected after SARS-CoV-2 vaccination. The receptors come from a human donor who had recovered from COVID-19.

This clonotype showed up just a few times. The CDR3 is CSARQLGQNNSPLHF. The DNA of the CDR3 is TGCAGTGCTCGTCAGTTGGGCCAGAATAATTCACCCCTCCACTTT. The chain joins TRBV20-1 to TRBJ1-6; D gene unclear. Trimming took 5 bases from V and 5 from J, leaving 16 bases between them. Germline loops: CDR1 DFQATT, CDR2 SNEGSKA (reference sequence). The CDR3 runs 15 residues.

This clonotype is a singleton in its sample. A read error may produce the germline difference seen at one junction end. The rearrangement uses TRBV27 and TRBJ2-7; tentatively, D is TRBD2 (5 bases). Germline V CDR1 and CDR2: MNHEY, SMNVEV (reference sequence). This CDR3 has 16 residues. The CDR3: CTSSLSASWISYEQYF. The CDR3 coding sequence is TGCACCAGCAGTTTATCGGCTAGCTGGATTTCCTACGAGCAGTACTTC.

The CDR3 region is CASSLYGTENTEAFF. DNA of the CDR3: TGTGCCAGCAGCTTATACGGGACCGAGAACACTGAAGCTTTCTTT. The chain couples TRBV7-2 to TRBJ1-1, with D possibly matching TRBD1 (5 bases). Trimming pared 2 bases from V and 1 base from J, leaving 11 bases between. The CDR3 is made up of 15 amino acids. From germline, CDR1 is SGHTA and CDR2 FQGNSA.